The 10 T cell receptor beta chains in this list originate from one sample, sequenced in a study of shared clonotypes between healthy human individuals. Clones were sequenced by immunoSEQ multiplex PCR, and TCRdb holds only the in-frame ones, with some missing. The top ten hold under 0.65% of the sample, which has 800,000 to 1,200,000 clones, 75% to 85% seen once. The specimen was memory CD4+ T cells from PBMCs. The subset is: CD45RA-negative fraction. All receptors come from a man between 18 and 35 years old in good health. Some clones in this sample may be carry-over from other donors' samples.

The rearrangement uses TRBV28 and TRBJ1-2; TRBD1 is a possible D gene (5 bases). Germline V gene lookup returns CDR1 MDHEN and CDR2 SYDVKM. V was pared by 6 bases and J by 0 bases, with 14 bases between. The CDR3 consists of 15 residues. The CDR3 is CASRRTGTSNYGYTF. DNA for the CDR3: TGTGCCAGCAGACGAACAGGCACCTCTAACTATGGCTACACCTTC.

The rearrangement joins TRBV4-1 to TRBJ2-7; D remains ambiguous. The V end lost 0 bases, the J end lost 3 bases, and 15 bases lay between the germline ends. CDR1 and CDR2 from the germline V gene are MGHRA and YSYEKL. The CDR3 sequence is 16 residues long. In nucleotides, the CDR3 is TGCGCCAGCAGCCAAGACCGGAGACTCGGCATCTACGAGCAGTACTTC. Translation: CASSQDRRLGIYEQYF.

V and J are TRBV19 and TRBJ1-2; no definite D call. CDR3 size: 13 residues. With 5 bases removed from V and 9 bases from J, the gap between germline ends came to 16 bases. The V gene's germline CDR1 is LNHDA and CDR2 SQIVND (reference sequence). CDR3 sequence: CASSPLEWGSYTF. CDR3 bases: TGTGCCAGTAGTCCTCTCGAGTGGGGTAGCTACACCTTC.

This chain connects TRBV7-3 to TRBJ2-5, with 13 bases matching TRBD2. V gave up 5 bases and J gave up 4 bases; unmatched junction bases: 7. Germline CDR1 and CDR2: SGHTA and FQGTGA. The CDR3 contains 16 residues. The CDR3 DNA reads TGTGCCAGCAGCGTACGGACTAGCGGGAGTCGAGAGACCCAGTACTTC. Its protein is CASSVRTSGSRETQYF.

A single count supports this clone. The chain combines TRBV25-1 with TRBJ2-5; 10 bases map to TRBD1. The V and J ends lost 8 bases and 4 bases, in that order; junction bases with no gene match: 7. The CDR3 totals 14 residues. Germline V CDR1 and CDR2: MGHDK, SYGVNS. The CDR3 bases are TGTGCCAGCGGACACCGGGACAGGGGAGAGACCCAGTACTTC. Translation: CASGHRDRGETQYF.

The gene calls are TRBV2 and TRBJ2-1; 8 bases are a match to TRBD2. V shed 6 bases, J shed 9 bases, and the junction held 10 bases outside the gene matches. Germline V gene lookup returns CDR1 SNHLY and CDR2 FYNNEI. This CDR3 region has 14 residues. CDR3 bases: TGTGCCAGCAGGGATTCCCGGACTAGCCTTGAGCAGTTCTTC. Protein product: CASRDSRTSLEQFF.

This clone was detected only a few times. This chain joins TRBV5-6 and TRBJ1-2; D not certain. The CDR3 loop spans 14 amino acids. Deletions cut 0 bases from V and 4 bases from J, with 10 bases between. In germline, CDR1 is SGHDT, CDR2 YYEEEE. DNA for the CDR3: TGTGCCAGCAGCTTGGGGGGTCAAGGCTATGGCTACACCTTC. Translating it yields CASSLGGQGYGYTF.

This clone has a handful of counts. The chain links TRBV10-1 to TRBJ2-1; the D gene is possibly TRBD2 (5 bases). Germline V gene sequence: CDR1 WNHNN, CDR2 SYGVQD (reference sequence). This CDR3 has 15 residues. The V gene lost 2 bases and the J gene lost 6 bases, with 14 bases spanning the gap. The CDR3 spells CASSERLAFGNEQFF. As DNA, the CDR3 is TGCGCCAGCAGTGAGAGGTTAGCGTTCGGCAATGAGCAGTTCTTC.

The CDR3: CASSQAVLSTDTQYF. CDR3 nucleotides: TGTGCCAGCAGCCAAGCTGTCCTTAGCACAGATACGCAGTATTTT. The V call is TRBV4-2, the J call TRBJ2-3, with no clear D. From germline, CDR1 is LGHNA and CDR2 YNFKEQ. V dropped 1 base and J dropped 0 bases, with 8 bases sitting between them. This CDR3 has 15 amino acids.

This chain connects TRBV27 to TRBJ2-1; TRBD2 agrees at 7 bases. Per germline, CDR1 MNHEY and CDR2 SMNVEV (reference sequence). Trimming took 9 bases from V and 7 from J; bases not matched to a gene: 18. The CDR3 consists of 16 residues. The DNA for the CDR3 is TGTGCCAGTTCATTAATGCGGGAGCTGTACAGGAATGAGCAGTTCTTC. Translated, it gives CASSLMRELYRNEQFF.